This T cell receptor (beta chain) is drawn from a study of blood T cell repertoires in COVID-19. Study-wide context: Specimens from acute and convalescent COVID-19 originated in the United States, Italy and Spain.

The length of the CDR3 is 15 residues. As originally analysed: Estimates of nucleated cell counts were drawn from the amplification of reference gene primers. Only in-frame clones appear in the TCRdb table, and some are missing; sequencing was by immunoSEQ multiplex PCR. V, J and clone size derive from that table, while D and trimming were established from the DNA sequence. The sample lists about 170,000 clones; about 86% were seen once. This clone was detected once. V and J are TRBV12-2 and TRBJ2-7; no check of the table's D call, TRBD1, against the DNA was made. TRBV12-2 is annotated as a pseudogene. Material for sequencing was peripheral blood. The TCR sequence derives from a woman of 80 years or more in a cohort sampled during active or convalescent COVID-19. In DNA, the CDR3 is TGTGCAAGTCGCTTAGGAGGTACAGGGTCCTACGAGCAGTACGTC. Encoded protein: CASRLGGTGSYEQYV.